The 24 T cell receptor beta chains listed next were all sequenced from one sample in a study of T cell responses to AZD1222 COVID-19 vaccine. Profiled with immunoSEQ multiplex PCR; TCRdb holds only in-frame clones, not every one. The sample contains some 130,000 clones, about 93% of which appear only once. Source: peripheral blood, taken 28 days after the second AZD1222 dose. The receptor source for this set is an adult who received the AZD1222 COVID-19 vaccine.

The gene calls are TRBV4-3 and TRBJ2-1; 8 nucleotides align to TRBD2. Germline V lookup: CDR1 LGHNA, CDR2 YSLEER. Trimming at V came to 4 bases and at J to 5 bases, leaving 10 bases not matched to a gene. The CDR3 is 16 amino acids. CDR3 residues: CASSPSAGGRHNEQFF. The CDR3 coding sequence is TGCGCCAGCAGCCCCAGTGCGGGGGGACGTCACAATGAGCAGTTCTTC.

The CDR3 spells CASIGGGKTAEQFF. Here the CDR3 DNA reads TGTGCCAGTATTGGGGGTGGTAAAACAGCTGAGCAGTTCTTC. The chain joins TRBV19 to TRBJ2-1, with D possibly called TRBD1 or TRBD2 (5 bases each). V gave up 7 bases and J gave up 9 bases, with 19 bases separating them. The germline V gene encodes CDR1 LNHDA and CDR2 SQIVND (reference sequence). The CDR3 sequence is 14 residues long.

The rearrangement uses TRBV6-5 and TRBJ1-1, with TRBD1 as a possible D gene (6 bases). There are 13 residues in the CDR3. Germline V gives CDR1 MNHEY, CDR2 SVGAGI. V lost 6 bases to trimming and J lost 5 bases, with 13 bases between them. The CDR3 here is CASRSHQGTEAFF. CDR3 DNA sequence: TGTGCCAGCAGGTCCCATCAGGGGACTGAAGCTTTCTTT.

The rearrangement uses TRBV6-5 and TRBJ2-1, with TRBD1 matching 8 bases. Germline lookup yields CDR1 MNHEY and CDR2 SVGAGI. The J segment lost 3 bases and the V segment lost 4 bases, leaving 5 bases of the junction unmatched. The CDR3 has 15 residues. The CDR3 nucleotides are TGTGCCAGCAGTTTCCGACAGGGGTACTACAATGAGCAGTTCTTC. Translated: CASSFRQGYYNEQFF.

The chain combines TRBV12-3 or TRBV12-4 with TRBJ1-3; TRBD1 agrees at 7 bases. J gave up 14 bases and V 6 bases, and 7 bases lay outside the gene matches. This CDR3 region has 11 residues. The CDR3 sequence: CASRDRVRLYF. Here the CDR3 DNA reads TGTGCCAGCAGAGACAGGGTCCGGCTATATTTT.

The V gene is TRBV10-1, the J gene TRBJ1-4; possibly TRBD1 for D (5 bases). CDR3 size: 13 residues. V lost 4 bases and J lost 6, with 9 bases in between. From germline, CDR1 is WNHNN and CDR2 SYGVQD (reference sequence). Here the CDR3 DNA reads TGCGCCAGCAGTGGGAGACAGTATGAAAAACTGTTTTTT. Residues: CASSGRQYEKLFF.

This chain joins TRBV14 and TRBJ1-1; a possible D gene is TRBD1 (5 bases). Trimming removed 5 bases at V and 0 bases at J, with 7 bases between. CDR3 size: 13 residues. The germline V gene encodes CDR1 SGHDN and CDR2 FVKESK. The CDR3 nucleotides are TGTGCCAGCAGCAGGACAATGAACACTGAAGCTTTCTTT. Translation: CASSRTMNTEAFF. Full variable domain (outside the CDR3, taken from reference TRBV14 and TRBJ1-1): EAGVTQFPSHSVIEKGQTVTLRCDPISGHDNLYWYRRVMGKEIKFLLHFVKESKQDESGMPNNRFLAERTGGTYSTLKVQPAELEDSGVYFCASSRTMNTEAFFGQGTRLTVV.

This chain uses TRBV7-2 with TRBJ2-1, with D perhaps given as TRBD1 or TRBD2 (6 bases each). CDR1 is SGHTA, CDR2 FQGNSA, per germline. This CDR3 comprises 15 residues. Trimming stripped 5 bases from V and 2 bases from J, with 13 bases between. The CDR3 nucleotides are TGTGCCAGCAGCCCCGACGGGGGCGCCTACAATGAGCAGTTCTTC. This codes for CASSPDGGAYNEQFF.

The DNA for the CDR3 is TGTGCCAGCAGCTCTCTAGCGGGGGTGTACGAGCAGTACTTC. Residues: CASSSLAGVYEQYF. The rearrangement joins TRBV11-3 to TRBJ2-7, with 10 bases aligning to TRBD2. This CDR3 has 14 amino acids. The germline V gene encodes CDR1 SGHNT and CDR2 YENEEA. With V trimmed by 4 bases and J by 4 bases, 4 bases remained unmatched.

This clone has more than one count but fewer than ten. The rearrangement joins TRBV5-4 to TRBJ1-6, with D unclear. V lost 4 bases and J 0 bases, leaving 14 bases between the germline ends. This CDR3 is 17 amino acids long. The germline V gene has CDR1 SGHNT and CDR2 YYREEE (reference sequence). The CDR3 protein is CASSNRRHSSYNSPLHF. The CDR3 DNA reads as TGTGCCAGCAGCAACCGGAGACACAGCTCCTATAATTCACCCCTCCACTTT.

The table lists this clone with a count of one. This sequence joins TRBV4-3 and TRBJ1-1; 8 nucleotides agree with TRBD1. V shed 3 bases, J shed 4 bases, and the junction held 7 bases outside the gene matches. In germline, CDR1 is LGHNA, CDR2 YSLEER. The CDR3 loop spans 15 amino acids. The CDR3 sequence: CASSQGRQGSTEAFF. DNA of the CDR3: TGCGCCAGCAGCCAGGGTCGACAGGGGAGCACTGAAGCTTTCTTT.

V is TRBV6-5 and J is TRBJ2-1, with D possibly TRBD1 on 5 matching bases. Germline V lookup: CDR1 MNHEY, CDR2 SVGAGI. CDR3 length: 13 residues. V gave up 8 bases and J gave up 2 bases, with 10 bases separating them. In DNA form, the CDR3 reads TGTGCCAGCGCTGACAGACCCTACAATGAGCAGTTCTTC. This gives the protein CASADRPYNEQFF.

The chain combines TRBV11-2 with TRBJ2-2; D unclear. The CDR3 has 14 amino acids. CDR1 is SGHAT and CDR2 is FQNNGV in the germline V gene. V lost 4 bases, J lost 0 bases, and 6 bases lay in between. The CDR3 nucleotides read TGTGCCAGCAGCTCGTCCGCGAACACCGGGGAGCTGTTTTTT. It specifies CASSSSANTGELFF.

This rearrangement joins TRBV19 to TRBJ2-1; no definite D call. This CDR3 has 15 amino acids. V lost 3 bases and J lost 6, with 15 bases in between. Germline V gene sequence: CDR1 LNHDA, CDR2 SQIVND (reference sequence). CDR3 in amino acids: CASSIQPPFSNEQFF. The CDR3 DNA sequence: TGTGCCAGTAGTATTCAACCCCCTTTTTCCAATGAGCAGTTCTTC.

The rearrangement uses TRBV7-3 and TRBJ2-1; 7 bases are a match to TRBD1. Germline-derived CDR1 and CDR2 are SGHTA and FQGTGA. V lost 2 bases and J lost 1; bases outside the gene matches: 2. The CDR3 sequence is 15 residues long. CDR3 loop: CASSLGRGSYNEQFF. The CDR3 bases are TGTGCCAGCAGCTTAGGCAGGGGGTCCTACAATGAGCAGTTCTTC.

The chain has TRBV20-1 and TRBJ2-7; the D is unclear. The CDR3 has 13 residues. Trimming removed 3 bases from V and 3 bases from J, with 12 bases in between. Per the germline V gene, CDR1 is DFQATT and CDR2 is SNEGSKA (reference sequence). CDR3 residues: CSASKLFGYEQYF. The CDR3 DNA is TGCAGTGCTAGTAAACTCTTTGGCTACGAGCAGTACTTC.

The chain carries TRBV3-1 (or the pseudogene TRBV3-2) and TRBJ2-1; no clear D gene. The CDR3 is 14 amino acids. Trimming stripped 3 bases from V and 0 bases from J, with 6 bases between. CDR1 is LGHDT and CDR2 is YNNKEL in the germline V gene (reference sequence). The CDR3, as DNA: TGTGCCAGCAGCCAGAGGATCTCCTACAATGAGCAGTTCTTC. Its protein product is CASSQRISYNEQFF.

V gene TRBV6-5 combines with J gene TRBJ2-2, with D unresolved. The CDR3 has 14 residues. From germline, CDR1 is MNHEY and CDR2 SVGAGI. The V end was cut by 2 bases, the J end by 0 bases, with 4 bases between. CDR3 sequence: CASSYRTNTGELFF. CDR3 nucleotides: TGTGCCAGCAGTTACAGGACGAACACCGGGGAGCTGTTTTTT.

This chain links TRBV12-3 or TRBV12-4 with TRBJ2-7; D not certain. Trimming stripped 8 bases from V and 3 bases from J, with 8 bases between. This CDR3 is 11 amino acids long. The CDR3 here is CASGLGYEQYF. In DNA, the CDR3 is TGTGCCAGCGGATTGGGCTACGAGCAGTACTTC.

The rearrangement uses TRBV11-3 and TRBJ2-2; D is undetermined. The CDR3 sequence is 13 residues long. V was trimmed by 4 bases and J by 7 bases, leaving 10 bases between them. Germline V gene sequence: CDR1 SGHNT, CDR2 YENEEA. CDR3 DNA sequence: TGTGCCAGCAGCTCAACTAATTTCGGGGAGCTGTTTTTT. Its protein product is CASSSTNFGELFF.

The chain employs TRBV19 and TRBJ1-4; unclear D gene. The CDR3 runs 12 residues. V was trimmed by 5 bases and J by 8 bases, leaving 9 bases between them. Germline CDR1 reads LNHDA; CDR2 reads SQIVND (reference sequence). The CDR3 loop reads CASSGGMEKLFF. The CDR3 DNA follows: TGTGCCAGTAGTGGCGGGATGGAAAAACTGTTTTTT.

The chain employs TRBV19 and TRBJ1-2, with 9 bases matching TRBD1. The junction had 9 bases not matched to a gene; V was cut back by 5 bases and J by 5 bases. Germline loops: CDR1 LNHDA, CDR2 SQIVND (reference sequence). The CDR3 loop spans 15 amino acids. For the CDR3, the DNA is TGTGCCAGTAGTGTCCCGGGACAGGGTTGGTATGGCTACACCTTC. This encodes CASSVPGQGWYGYTF.

V is TRBV3-1 (or the pseudogene TRBV3-2) and J is TRBJ1-6, with a tentative D call TRBD1 (6 bases). With 4 bases removed from V and 6 bases from J, the gap between germline ends came to 10 bases. Germline V CDR1 and CDR2: LGHDT, YNNKEL (reference sequence). The CDR3 contains 14 residues. CDR3 residues: CASSPQDSNSPLHF. The CDR3 nucleotides read TGTGCCAGCAGCCCCCAGGACAGTAATTCACCCCTCCACTTT.

V and J are TRBV2 and TRBJ1-1, with 8 bases that match TRBD1. V lost 8 bases and J lost 0; bases outside the gene matches: 11. CDR3 length equals 16 residues. Germline V CDR1 and CDR2: SNHLY, FYNNEI. This CDR3 is CASPTSTGALNTEAFF. As DNA, the CDR3 is TGTGCCAGCCCCACATCGACAGGGGCCCTGAACACTGAAGCTTTCTTT.